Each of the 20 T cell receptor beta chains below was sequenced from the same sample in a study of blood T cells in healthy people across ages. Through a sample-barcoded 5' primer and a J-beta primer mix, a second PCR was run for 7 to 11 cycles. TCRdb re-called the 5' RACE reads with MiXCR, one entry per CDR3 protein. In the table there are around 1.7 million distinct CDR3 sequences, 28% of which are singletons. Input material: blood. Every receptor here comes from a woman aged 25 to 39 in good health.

In nucleotides, the CDR3 is TGTGCCAGTAGTATGAACCGCGGGGGGACGACAGATACGCAGTATTTT. The encoded protein is CASSMNRGGTTDTQYF. The genes are TRBV19 and TRBJ2-3; 8 bases match TRBD2. V lost 3 bases to trimming and J lost 3 bases; unmatched junction nucleotides: 8. The CDR3 has 16 residues. Germline CDR1 LNHDA, CDR2 SQIVND (reference sequence).

CDR3 sequence reads: CASSLSGGFTEAFF. The CDR3 DNA reads as TGCGCCAGCAGCTTGAGCGGCGGGTTCACTGAAGCTTTCTTT. The rearrangement uses TRBV5-1 and TRBJ1-1; D uncertain. Deletions cut 1 base from V and 4 bases from J, with 11 bases between. The CDR3 consists of 14 residues. CDR1 SGHRS and CDR2 YFSETQ come from the germline V gene.

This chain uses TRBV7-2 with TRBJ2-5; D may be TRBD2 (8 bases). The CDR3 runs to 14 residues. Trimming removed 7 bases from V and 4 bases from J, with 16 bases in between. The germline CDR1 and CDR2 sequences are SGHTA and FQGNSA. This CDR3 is CASTPGGTVETQYF. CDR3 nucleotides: TGTGCCAGCACCCCGGGGGGGACAGTAGAGACCCAGTACTTC.

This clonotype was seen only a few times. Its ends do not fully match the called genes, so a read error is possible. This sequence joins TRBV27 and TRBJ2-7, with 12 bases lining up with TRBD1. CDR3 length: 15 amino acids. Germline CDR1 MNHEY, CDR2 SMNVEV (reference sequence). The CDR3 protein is CAGSLSGTGGGEQYF. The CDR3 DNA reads TGTGCCGGCAGCCTCTCCGGGACAGGGGGCGGCGAGCAGTACTTC.

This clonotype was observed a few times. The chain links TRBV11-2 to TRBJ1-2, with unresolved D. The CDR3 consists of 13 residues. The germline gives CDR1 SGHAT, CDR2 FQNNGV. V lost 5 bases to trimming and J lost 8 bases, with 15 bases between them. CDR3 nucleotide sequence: TGTGCCAGCAGCCACCCGGGCCTGGACGGCTACACCTTC. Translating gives CASSHPGLDGYTF.

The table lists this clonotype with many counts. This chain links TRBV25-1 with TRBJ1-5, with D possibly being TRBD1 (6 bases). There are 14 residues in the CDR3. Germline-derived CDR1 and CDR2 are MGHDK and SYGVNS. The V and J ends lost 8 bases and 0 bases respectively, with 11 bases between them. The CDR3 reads CASGRGYSNQPQHF. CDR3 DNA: TGTGCCAGCGGCAGGGGTTATAGCAATCAGCCCCAGCATTTT.

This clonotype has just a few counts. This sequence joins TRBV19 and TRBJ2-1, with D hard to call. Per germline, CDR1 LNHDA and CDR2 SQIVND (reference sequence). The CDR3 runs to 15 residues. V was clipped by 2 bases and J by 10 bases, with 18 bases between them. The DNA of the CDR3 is TGTGCCAGTAGTATACCGGCCGTTCGGGCTCGGGAGCAGTTCTTC. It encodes CASSIPAVRAREQFF.

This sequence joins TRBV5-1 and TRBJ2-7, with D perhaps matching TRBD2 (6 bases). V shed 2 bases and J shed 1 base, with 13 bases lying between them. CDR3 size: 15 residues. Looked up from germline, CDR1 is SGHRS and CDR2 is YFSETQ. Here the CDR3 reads CASSFFPGESYEQYF. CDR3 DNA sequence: TGCGCCAGCAGCTTTTTCCCGGGGGAGTCCTACGAGCAGTACTTC.

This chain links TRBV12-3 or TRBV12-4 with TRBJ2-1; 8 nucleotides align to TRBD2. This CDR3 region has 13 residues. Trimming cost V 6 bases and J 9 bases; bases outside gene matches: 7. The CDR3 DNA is TGTGCCAGCAGCCGACTAGCGCCCAGTGAGCAGTTCTTC. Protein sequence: CASSRLAPSEQFF.

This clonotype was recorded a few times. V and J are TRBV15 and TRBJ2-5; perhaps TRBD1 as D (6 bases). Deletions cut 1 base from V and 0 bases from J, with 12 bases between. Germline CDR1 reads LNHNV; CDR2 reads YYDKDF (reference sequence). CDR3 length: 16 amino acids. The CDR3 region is CATSRAGTLYQETQYF. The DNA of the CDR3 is TGTGCCACCAGCAGAGCAGGGACACTGTACCAAGAGACCCAGTACTTC.

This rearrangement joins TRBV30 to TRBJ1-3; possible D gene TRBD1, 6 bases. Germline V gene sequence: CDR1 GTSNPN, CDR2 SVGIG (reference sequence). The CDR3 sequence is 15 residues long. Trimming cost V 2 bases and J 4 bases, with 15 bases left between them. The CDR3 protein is CAWSKQGSTGNTIYF. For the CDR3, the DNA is TGTGCCTGGAGTAAACAGGGTTCGACAGGAAACACCATATATTTT.

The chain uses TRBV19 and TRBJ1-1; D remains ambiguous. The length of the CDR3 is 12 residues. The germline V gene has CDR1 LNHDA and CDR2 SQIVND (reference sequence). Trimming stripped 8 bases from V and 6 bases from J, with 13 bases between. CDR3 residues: CASHPDGAEAFF. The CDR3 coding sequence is TGTGCCAGTCACCCGGACGGGGCTGAAGCTTTCTTT.

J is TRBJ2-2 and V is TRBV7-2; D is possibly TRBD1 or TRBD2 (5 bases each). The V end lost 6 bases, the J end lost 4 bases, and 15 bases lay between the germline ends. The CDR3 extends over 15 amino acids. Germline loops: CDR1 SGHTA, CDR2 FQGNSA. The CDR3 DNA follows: TGTGCCAGCAGGCCCAGGGCGAGGGGCACCGGGGAGCTGTTTTTT. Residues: CASRPRARGTGELFF.

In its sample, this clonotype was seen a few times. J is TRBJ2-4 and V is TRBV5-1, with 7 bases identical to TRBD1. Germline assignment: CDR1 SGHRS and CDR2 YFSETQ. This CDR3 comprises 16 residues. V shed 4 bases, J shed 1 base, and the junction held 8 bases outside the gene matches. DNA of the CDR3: TGCGCCAGCAGCCCCTTCCAGGGGGAGGCCAAAAACATTCAGTACTTC. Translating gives CASSPFQGEAKNIQYF.

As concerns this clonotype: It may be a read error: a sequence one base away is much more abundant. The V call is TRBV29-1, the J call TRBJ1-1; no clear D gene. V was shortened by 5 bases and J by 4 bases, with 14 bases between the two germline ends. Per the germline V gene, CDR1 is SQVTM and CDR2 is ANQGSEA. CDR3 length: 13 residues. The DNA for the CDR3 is TGCAGCGTTATGAGACCTTTGAGCACTGAAGCTTTCTTT. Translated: CSVMRPLSTEAFF.

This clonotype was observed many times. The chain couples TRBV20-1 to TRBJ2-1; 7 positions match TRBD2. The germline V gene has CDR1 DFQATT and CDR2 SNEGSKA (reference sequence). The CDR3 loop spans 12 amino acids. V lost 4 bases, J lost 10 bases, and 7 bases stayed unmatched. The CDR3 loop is CSAKAGPKEQFF. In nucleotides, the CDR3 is TGCAGTGCTAAAGCGGGGCCAAAGGAGCAGTTCTTC.

CDR3 in DNA: TGCAGTGCTTACCTGAGGACAAAGAACACTGAAGCTTTCTTT. This gives the protein CSAYLRTKNTEAFF. The J gene is TRBJ1-1, the V gene TRBV20-1; maybe TRBD1 (5 bases). Germline V gene sequence: CDR1 DFQATT, CDR2 SNEGSKA (reference sequence). V lost 5 bases, J lost 1 base, and 14 bases lay in between. This CDR3 contains 14 residues.

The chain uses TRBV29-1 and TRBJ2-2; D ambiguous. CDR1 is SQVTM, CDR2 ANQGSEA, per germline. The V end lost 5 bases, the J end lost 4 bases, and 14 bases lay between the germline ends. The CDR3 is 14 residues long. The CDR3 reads CSVLRTVSTGELFF. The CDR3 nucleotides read TGCAGCGTTCTCAGGACGGTTTCCACCGGGGAGCTGTTTTTT.

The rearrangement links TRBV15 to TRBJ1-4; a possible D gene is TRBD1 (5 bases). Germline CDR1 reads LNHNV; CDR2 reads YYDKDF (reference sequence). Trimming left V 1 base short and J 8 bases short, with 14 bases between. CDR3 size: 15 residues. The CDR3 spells CATSRGQILAEKLFF. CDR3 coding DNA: TGTGCCACCAGCAGAGGACAGATACTCGCCGAAAAACTGTTTTTT.

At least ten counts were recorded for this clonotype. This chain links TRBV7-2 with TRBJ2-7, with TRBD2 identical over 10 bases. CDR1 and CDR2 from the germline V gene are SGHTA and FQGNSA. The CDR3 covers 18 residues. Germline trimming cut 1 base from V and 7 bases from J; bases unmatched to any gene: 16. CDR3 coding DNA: TGTGCCAGCAGCTTAGATTTAGGTGGGGCTAGCGGGAGTTTGGAGCAGTACTTC. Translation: CASSLDLGGASGSLEQYF.